This T cell receptor (beta chain) is drawn from a study of cytomegalovirus exposure and HLA in healthy donors. The PCR made use of 60 Vbeta and 13 Jbeta primers. Libraries were prepared by immunoSEQ multiplex PCR; TCRdb keeps only in-frame clonotypes and omits some of them. This sample has around 180,000 clones, with around 77% found just once. The V gene's germline CDR1 is MNHNY and CDR2 SVGAGI (reference sequence). This CDR3 spans 13 amino acids. The V end was cut by 5 bases, the J end by 2 bases, with 10 bases between. The source is a man aged 55 to 70 in good health and CMV-seronegative. The chain recombines TRBV6-6 with TRBJ2-7, with D possibly matching TRBD2 (6 bases). The sequencing sample was made of PBMCs. CDR3 in DNA: TGTGCCAGCAGTGGGGACTTTGCCTACGAGCAGTACTTC. It is translated as CASSGDFAYEQYF.